Below are 17 T cell receptor beta chains sequenced from a single sample in a study of T cell repertoires in cytomegalovirus infection (dated by TCRdb to 2018 to 2020). Sequencing relied on an Illumina HiSeq 1500. Using fastp at Q25 and MiXCR, TCRdb reprocessed the public reads and kept productive beta chains. Rows with a matching CDR3 protein are joined into one entry that keeps the most common DNA and genes. The sample contains 150,000 to 190,000 distinct CDR3 sequences, 23% of them found a single time. Approximately 9.9% of the sample rests with the top ten. Sequencing used PBMCs. The receptors derive from a human donor in good health (CMV status not recorded). Some clones in this sample may be carry-over from other donors' samples.

This clonotype was recorded only once. One junction end disagrees with the germline gene, perhaps due to a read error. CDR3 bases: TGTGCCAGCAGCCATGGACTAGCGGGGGGGAGCACAGCTACGCATTATTTT. Translated, it gives CASSHGLAGGSTATHYF. The V and J genes are TRBV7-8 and TRBJ2-3; 15 bases are a match to TRBD2. Germline V gives CDR1 SGHVS, CDR2 FQNEAQ. This CDR3 is built from 17 residues.

This clonotype occurred a few times. The chain joins TRBV28 to TRBJ2-5; D is perhaps TRBD1 (5 bases). Between the trimmed V and J ends, which lost 1 base and 3 bases, there was a span of 15 bases. The CDR3 is 16 amino acids. Germline V gene lookup returns CDR1 MDHEN and CDR2 SYDVKM. The CDR3 here is CASSLYAGPRKETQYF. The CDR3 nucleotides are TGTGCCAGCAGTTTATACGCAGGGCCGAGGAAAGAGACCCAGTACTTC.

As DNA, the CDR3 is TGTGCCAGCAGCCGGACAGGGGCGCGTGGGTCTAAGACCCAGTACTTC. Protein product: CASSRTGARGSKTQYF. V is TRBV6-2 or TRBV6-3 and J is TRBJ2-5, with 9 nucleotides matching TRBD1. This CDR3 has 16 amino acids. From germline, CDR1 is MNHEY and CDR2 SVGEGT. With 6 bases clipped from V and 6 bases from J, the junction kept 14 bases outside the gene matches.

This clonotype was observed at least ten times. This chain joins TRBV7-2 and TRBJ1-1, with 8 bases fitting TRBD1. The germline CDR1 and CDR2 sequences are SGHTA and FQGNSA. The CDR3 covers 14 residues. Trimming removed 2 bases from V and 11 bases from J; junction bases left unmatched: 10. Here the CDR3 reads CASSLLGRGQEAFF. The CDR3 DNA is TGTGCCAGCAGCTTATTGGGGAGGGGACAGGAGGCTTTCTTT.

This chain links TRBV20-1 with TRBJ2-2; weak D call: TRBD2 (6 bases). The CDR3 spans 12 residues. Trimming left V 3 bases short and J 6 bases short, with 8 bases between. The germline V gene has CDR1 DFQATT and CDR2 SNEGSKA (reference sequence). In DNA form, the CDR3 reads TGCAGTGCTAGCGGGAGATCCGGGGAGCTGTTTTTT. This codes for CSASGRSGELFF.

V is TRBV3-1 and J is TRBJ2-2; 7 bases are shared with TRBD1. The CDR3 loop spans 16 amino acids. V lost 1 base and J lost 5; bases outside the gene matches: 7. Germline loops: CDR1 LGHDT, CDR2 YNNKEL (reference sequence). The CDR3 reads CASSQGQGVGTGELFF. CDR3 nucleotide sequence: TGTGCCAGCAGCCAAGGGCAGGGGGTAGGGACCGGGGAGCTGTTTTTT.

At least ten counts were recorded for this clonotype. J is TRBJ2-7 and V is TRBV10-2; weak D call: TRBD1 (6 bases). The CDR3 has 14 amino acids. The germline CDR1 and CDR2 sequences are WSHSY and SAAADI. V lost 6 bases, J lost 2 bases, and 14 bases lay in between. The CDR3 DNA reads as TGCGCCAGCAGCTCGGGACACGGGGCCTACGAGCAGTACTTC. The encoded protein is CASSSGHGAYEQYF.

Many counts were recorded for this clonotype. The rearrangement links TRBV30 to TRBJ2-7; possible D gene TRBD2, 5 bases. The CDR3 consists of 14 residues. Germline lookup yields CDR1 GTSNPN and CDR2 SVGIG (reference sequence). Trimming took off 6 bases at V and 1 base at J, with 16 bases between the two ends. CDR3 residues: CACSYGVASYEQYF. CDR3 nucleotide sequence: TGTGCCTGTTCTTACGGGGTCGCTTCCTACGAGCAGTACTTC.

This clonotype has more than one count but fewer than ten. This chain links TRBV12-3 or TRBV12-4 with TRBJ2-1, with TRBD2 matching 7 bases. This CDR3 region has 15 residues. V dropped 5 bases and J dropped 9; count of bases not matched to a gene: 13. The CDR3 protein is CASSLAGGSVSEQFF. CDR3 bases: TGTGCCAGCAGTCTGGCGGGCGGGAGTGTTAGTGAGCAGTTCTTC.

This clonotype has ten or more counts. The DNA of the CDR3 is TGTGCCAGCAGCTTACAAAAGGCTGGCAATCAGCCCCAGCATTTT. As protein: CASSLQKAGNQPQHF. This chain joins TRBV7-2 and TRBJ1-5; D call uncertain. The V gene lost 2 bases and the J gene lost 2 bases, with 10 bases spanning the gap. CDR1 is SGHTA and CDR2 is FQGNSA in the germline V gene. The CDR3 totals 15 residues.

This clonotype was observed many times. V gene TRBV7-2 combines with J gene TRBJ1-1; tentatively, D is TRBD1 (5 bases). The CDR3 is 13 residues long. Trimming shortened V by 4 bases and J by 4 bases, and 10 bases separated the two germline ends. The germline V gene has CDR1 SGHTA and CDR2 FQGNSA. The CDR3 reads CASSSETVTEAFF. DNA of the CDR3: TGTGCCAGCAGCTCGGAGACAGTCACTGAAGCTTTCTTT.

This chain uses TRBV28 with TRBJ2-5; 11 positions match TRBD2. With 6 bases clipped from V and 7 bases from J, the junction kept 10 bases outside the gene matches. Germline V gene lookup returns CDR1 MDHEN and CDR2 SYDVKM. The CDR3 is 15 amino acids. Here the CDR3 reads CASSSLAGAWGTQYF. The CDR3 DNA follows: TGTGCCAGCAGCTCACTAGCGGGGGCTTGGGGGACCCAGTACTTC. Using reference TRBV28 and TRBJ2-5 for the parts outside the CDR3, the full variable domain is DVKVTQSSRYLVKRTGEKVFLECVQDMDHENMFWYRQDPGLGLRLIYFSYDVKMKEKGDIPEGYSVSREKKERFSLILESASTNQTSMYLCASSSLAGAWGTQYFGPGTRLLVL.

This clonotype turned up a few times. The gene calls are TRBV5-1 and TRBJ2-5, with D possibly being TRBD1 (6 bases). Trimming removed 4 bases from V and 0 bases from J, with 10 bases in between. Germline values: CDR1 SGHRS, CDR2 YFSETQ. This CDR3 contains 14 residues. The CDR3 spells CASSPGQNQETQYF. The CDR3 DNA sequence: TGCGCCAGCAGCCCGGGACAAAACCAAGAGACCCAGTACTTC.

The gene calls are TRBV9 and TRBJ2-1, with TRBD2 matching 13 bases. Germline lookup yields CDR1 SGDLS and CDR2 YYNGEE. The CDR3 sequence is 20 residues long. J gave up 4 bases and V 0 bases, and 13 bases lay outside the gene matches. The CDR3 DNA reads as TGTGCCAGCAGCGTAGCTTTTTCTAATCCGACTAGCGGGAGGTACAATGAGCAGTTCTTC. It codes for CASSVAFSNPTSGRYNEQFF.

The chain is built from TRBV28 and TRBJ2-1; perhaps TRBD2 as D (6 bases). Trimming cost V 7 bases and J 6 bases, with 16 bases left between them. Germline loops: CDR1 MDHEN, CDR2 SYDVKM. This CDR3 is 14 amino acids long. As DNA, the CDR3 is TGTGCCAGCACTTCGACTAGTATCCGCAATGAGCAGTTCTTC. It codes for CASTSTSIRNEQFF.

This clonotype has only a few counts. The rearrangement uses TRBV25-1 and TRBJ1-3; D is ambiguous. V lost 3 bases to trimming and J lost 2 bases, with 8 bases between them. This CDR3 has 14 residues. Per the germline V gene, CDR1 is MGHDK and CDR2 is SYGVNS. CDR3 in DNA: TGTGCCAGCAGTGAGAACAGACCTGGAAACACCATATATTTT. This encodes CASSENRPGNTIYF.

This clonotype was counted a single time. Here the CDR3 omits its conserved ending phenylalanine or tryptophan, so a read error is the likely source. This chain connects TRBV6-5 to TRBJ2-3; 8 positions agree with TRBD2. V lost 6 bases, J lost 1 base, and 15 bases stayed unmatched. In germline, CDR1 is MNHEY, CDR2 SVGAGI. The CDR3 covers 18 residues. CDR3 nucleotides: TGTGCCAGCAGAGAGCGGACTAGCACTTACCCCGGCACAGATACGCAGTATTTA. Amino acid sequence: CASRERTSTYPGTDTQYL.